Detailed here is one T cell receptor (beta chain). As yet, its antigen is unknown. During the collection period, no donor immune events like infections were recorded. The sample comes from a study of identifying expanded T cells in peripheral blood. Broader study findings: Variance in clone template counts between approximately two-week samples significantly increased with total template count across all healthy donors. Technical replicates showed around 1.2 changed clones; roughly two weeks roughly 18; four weeks 19.

The data were produced by immunoSEQ multiplex PCR, yet TCRdb's version contains in-frame clones alone and is incomplete. In the table there are around 120,000 clones, about 86% of which are singletons. V lost 5 bases to trimming and J lost 4 bases, with 14 bases between them. This CDR3 contains 14 residues. Germline V gene sequence: CDR1 SGHAT, CDR2 FQNNGV. The chain employs TRBV11-2 and TRBJ1-1; D possibly corresponds to TRBD1 (6 bases). The specimen sequenced was blood. This TCR was recovered from a person between 18 and 70 years old in good health. CDR3 coding DNA: TGTGCCAGCAGCGCACAGGGTGGGGGCACTGAAGCTTTCTTT. Translation gives CASSAQGGGTEAFF.